The T cell receptor (beta chain) under discussion was sequenced for a study of blood T cell repertoires in COVID-19. Germline trimming cut 1 base from V and 6 bases from J; bases unmatched to any gene: 15. This CDR3 is built from 18 residues. Germline CDR1 is SGHDN and CDR2 is FVKESK. TCRdb's copy holds only in-frame clones and misses some; the assay was immunoSEQ multiplex PCR. Of 200,000 to 250,000 clones detected, 65% to 90% appear once; the ten largest clones hold about 8.9%. This receptor was obtained from a woman between 45 and 65 years old with acute COVID-19. This chain joins TRBV14 and TRBJ2-7, with TRBD2 matching over 10 bases. Sequenced input: PBMCs or T cells enriched from blood (not recorded which). The CDR3 sequence: CASSQGGLAGEFLLEQYF. The CDR3, as DNA: TGTGCCAGCAGCCAAGGTGGGCTAGCGGGGGAATTTTTGCTCGAGCAGTACTTC.